The clone carrying this TCR beta chain was picked up a small number of times. Its antigen is undetermined. The source of the sample is a study of T cell repertoires in cytomegalovirus infection. Across the study: Public signatures in TCR beta pointed to CMV infection and matching HLA type. Broader study findings: Clonotype analysis showed dominance of the ex vivo response by HLA-C-restricted CMV-specific TCR beta clonotypes.

TCRdb recomputed calls from the reads with MiXCR, one row per CDR3 protein. Among approximately 390,000 distinct CDR3 sequences listed, around a third were seen once. Germline CDR1 SNHLY, CDR2 FYNNEI. The CDR3 length is 14 residues. Trimming took 6 bases from V and 3 from J, leaving 15 bases between them. The starting material was cultured PBMCs, obtained from culture after CMV antigen stimulation. The sequence was obtained from a human donor in good health (CMV status not recorded). Some clones in this sample may be carry-over from other donors' samples. The chain links TRBV2 to TRBJ2-7; possibly TRBD2 for D (6 bases). The CDR3 reads CASRRDSSIYEQYF. The DNA for the CDR3 is TGTGCCAGCAGGCGGGACTCCTCAATCTACGAGCAGTACTTC.